The next 25 T cell receptor beta chains were all read from a single sample in a study of shared clonotypes between healthy human individuals. The table came from immunoSEQ multiplex PCR; TCRdb's copy has only in-frame clones and leaves some out. The data show about 230,000 clones, 50% to 75% seen once. The sample consisted of memory CD4+ T cells sorted from blood. Subset: CD45RA-negative fraction. The receptors originated from a man aged 30 to 39 in good health.

The chain is built from TRBV2 and TRBJ2-2; D possibly uses TRBD1 or TRBD2 (6 bases each). Germline loops: CDR1 SNHLY, CDR2 FYNNEI. Trimming left V 6 bases short and J 7 bases short, with 18 bases between. The CDR3 contains 15 residues. The CDR3 DNA follows: TGTGCCAGCAGGCACCCAAGGGGGGCGATCGGGGAGCTGTTTTTT. The encoded protein is CASRHPRGAIGELFF.

This clone was recorded a few times. The V and J genes are TRBV29-1 and TRBJ2-5; D is unresolved. This CDR3 is 12 amino acids long. From germline, CDR1 is SQVTM and CDR2 ANQGSEA. With 4 bases removed from V and 4 bases from J, the gap between germline ends came to 10 bases. CDR3 sequence: CSVVVRGETQYF. The DNA of the CDR3 is TGCAGCGTTGTGGTACGAGGAGAGACCCAGTACTTC.

This chain connects TRBV18 to TRBJ1-3; 9 bases align to TRBD1. The CDR3 has 17 residues. V gave up 5 bases and J gave up 0 bases; unmatched junction bases: 8. Germline assignment: CDR1 KGHSH and CDR2 LQKENI. This CDR3 is CASSAYNRGHSGNTIYF. The CDR3 coding sequence is TGTGCCAGCTCAGCTTATAACAGGGGGCACTCTGGAAACACCATATATTTT.

This rearrangement joins TRBV29-1 to TRBJ2-7, with 9 bases lining up with TRBD1. The trim removed 0 bases at V and 3 bases at J, leaving 6 bases unmatched. Germline loops: CDR1 SQVTM, CDR2 ANQGSEA. This CDR3 contains 15 residues. The CDR3 is CSVEDRRQGVYEQYF. DNA of the CDR3: TGCAGCGTTGAAGATCGACGACAGGGGGTCTACGAGCAGTACTTC.

This sequence joins TRBV6-6 and TRBJ1-4; 9 bases fit TRBD1. This CDR3 has 16 amino acids. Germline trimming cut 6 bases from V and 4 bases from J; bases unmatched to any gene: 9. Germline lookup yields CDR1 MNHNY and CDR2 SVGAGI (reference sequence). The CDR3 bases are TGTGCCAGCAGAAACCAACCGGGACAGGGTAATGAAAAACTGTTTTTT. Translation gives CASRNQPGQGNEKLFF.

J is TRBJ1-5 and V is TRBV28; D is perhaps TRBD1 (5 bases). There are 17 residues in the CDR3. Germline values: CDR1 MDHEN, CDR2 SYDVKM. V gave up 1 base and J gave up 0 bases, with 13 bases separating them. CDR3 region: CASSLSRWGYSNQPQHF. DNA for the CDR3: TGTGCCAGCAGTTTATCCCGGTGGGGCTATAGCAATCAGCCCCAGCATTTT.

J is TRBJ1-1 and V is TRBV12-2. TRBV12-2 is listed as a pseudogene. This CDR3 contains 15 residues. The CDR3 sequence is CASRLGGYGNTEAFF. In DNA form, the CDR3 reads TGTGCAAGTCGCTTAGGAGGTTACGGTAACACTGAAGCTTTCTTT.

V is TRBV14 and J is TRBJ2-5; TRBD2 might be the D (7 bases). V lost 0 bases to trimming and J lost 10 bases, with 24 bases between them. CDR1 is SGHDN and CDR2 is FVKESK in the germline V gene. This CDR3 comprises 17 residues. The CDR3 DNA follows: TGTGCCAGCAGCCAAGAAGGGGGAGGGACCCCCACGGCGGGCCAGTACTTC. This encodes CASSQEGGGTPTAGQYF.

The sample holds a few counts of this clone. The rearrangement joins TRBV5-1 to TRBJ2-7, with 8 bases that match TRBD2. The trim removed 5 bases at V and 2 bases at J, leaving 6 bases unmatched. Germline CDR1 and CDR2: SGHRS and YFSETQ. CDR3 size: 14 residues. The CDR3 DNA follows: TGCGCCAGCAGGGATGTAGCGGGGACCTACGAGCAGTACTTC. Its protein product is CASRDVAGTYEQYF.

The chain joins TRBV6-4 to TRBJ2-2; the match to TRBD1 covers 7 bases. The CDR3 contains 14 residues. With V trimmed by 8 bases and J by 4 bases, 7 bases remained unmatched. Germline assignment: CDR1 MRHNA and CDR2 SNTAGT. CDR3 protein: CASSRGSRTGELFF. The CDR3 DNA is TGTGCCAGCTCCAGGGGGTCGCGCACCGGGGAGCTGTTTTTT.

The chain links TRBV7-2 to TRBJ2-5; 7 positions agree with TRBD2. The CDR3 consists of 15 residues. The germline CDR1 and CDR2 sequences are SGHTA and FQGNSA. J gave up 4 bases and V 1 base, and 6 bases lay outside the gene matches. CDR3 in amino acids: CASSLVGRDGETQYF. CDR3 in DNA: TGTGCCAGCAGCTTAGTTGGGAGGGACGGAGAGACCCAGTACTTC. Combining the CDR3 with reference TRBV7-2 and TRBJ2-5 gives the whole variable domain GAGVSQSPSNKVTEKGKDVELRCDPISGHTALYWYRQSLGQGLEFLIYFQGNSAPDKSGLPSDRFSAERTGGSVSTLTIQRTQQEDSAVYLCASSLVGRDGETQYFGPGTRLLVL.

This chain uses TRBV5-1 with TRBJ2-7; possibly TRBD1 for D (5 bases). Germline-derived CDR1 and CDR2 are SGHRS and YFSETQ. V dropped 2 bases and J dropped 1 base, with 13 bases sitting between them. This CDR3 is built from 15 residues. The CDR3 nucleotides are TGCGCCAGCAGCTTCGGACACAGTACTTCCTACGAGCAGTACTTC. Amino acids: CASSFGHSTSYEQYF.

This clone was counted at least ten times. The rearrangement links TRBV5-6 to TRBJ2-1, with 7 nucleotides matching TRBD1. Germline-derived CDR1 and CDR2 are SGHDT and YYEEEE. The V gene end was trimmed by 1 base and the J gene end by 2 bases; junction bases not matched to a gene: 6. CDR3 length: 16 residues. In DNA form, the CDR3 reads TGTGCCAGCAGCTTGTTTTTAGGGGGCGCCTACAATGAGCAGTTCTTC. It specifies CASSLFLGGAYNEQFF. Using reference TRBV5-6 and TRBJ2-1 for the parts outside the CDR3, the full variable domain is DAGVTQSPTHLIKTRGQQVTLRCSPKSGHDTVSWYQQALGQGPQFIFQYYEEEERQRGNFPDRFSGHQFPNYSSELNVNALLLGDSALYLCASSLFLGGAYNEQFFGPGTRLTVL.

This clone showed up just a few times. The chain carries TRBV6-5 and TRBJ1-5, with 8 bases that match TRBD1. This CDR3 is 15 amino acids long. The V segment lost 6 bases and the J segment 2 bases; nucleotides outside the gene matches: 6. The germline CDR1 and CDR2 sequences are MNHEY and SVGAGI. The CDR3 is CASSPLDRGNQPQHF. The CDR3 nucleotides read TGTGCCAGCAGCCCTCTGGACAGGGGCAATCAGCCCCAGCATTTT.

The chain links TRBV5-1 to TRBJ2-3; no firm D call. This CDR3 contains 16 residues. Germline assignment: CDR1 SGHRS and CDR2 YFSETQ. The V gene lost 2 bases and the J gene lost 0 bases, with 13 bases spanning the gap. The chain's CDR3 is CASSFGHRPSTDTQYF. As DNA, the CDR3 is TGCGCCAGCAGCTTCGGTCACCGGCCCAGCACAGATACGCAGTATTTT.

Comment on this clone: Other DNA sequences from this sample encode an identical CDR3 as well. This chain joins TRBV2 and TRBJ2-5; D is unclear. CDR1 SNHLY and CDR2 FYNNEI come from the germline V gene. The length of the CDR3 is 11 residues. V lost 2 bases to trimming and J lost 5 bases, with 3 bases between them. DNA for the CDR3: TGTGCCAGCAGTGAAAGGGAGACCCAGTACTTC. Translated, it gives CASSERETQYF.

The chain uses TRBV10-1 and TRBJ2-3, with 8 positions matching TRBD2. Germline assignment: CDR1 WNHNN and CDR2 SYGVQD (reference sequence). The J segment lost 3 bases and the V segment lost 1 base, leaving 15 bases of the junction unmatched. The CDR3 is 19 residues long. CDR3: CASSEYGRPGGPNTDTQYF. CDR3 coding DNA: TGCGCCAGCAGTGAGTACGGCCGACCGGGAGGGCCCAATACAGATACGCAGTATTTT.

The gene calls are TRBV11-1 and TRBJ2-6, with unresolved D. The germline CDR1 and CDR2 sequences are SGHAT and FQDESV (reference sequence). The CDR3 spans 16 residues. Trimming removed 4 bases at V and 2 bases at J, with 12 bases between. In DNA form, the CDR3 reads TGTGCCAGCAGCTCTCCCGACACCACTGGGGCCAACGTCCTGACTTTC. It is translated as CASSSPDTTGANVLTF.

CDR3 coding DNA: TGTGCCAGCAGTTTTGGCCAGGCGGGCTATGGCTACACCTTC. It is translated as CASSFGQAGYGYTF. The V call is TRBV28, the J call TRBJ1-2; D not resolved. The CDR3 length is 14 residues. Per germline, CDR1 MDHEN and CDR2 SYDVKM. V gave up 3 bases and J gave up 4 bases, with 12 bases separating them.

This clone was detected a few times. V and J are TRBV25-1 and TRBJ2-2, with D perhaps matching TRBD1 (6 bases). In germline, CDR1 is MGHDK, CDR2 SYGVNS. Trimming took 2 bases from V and 4 from J, leaving 8 bases between them. The CDR3 covers 14 residues. The CDR3 protein is CASSELQGTGELFF. The CDR3 DNA is TGTGCCAGCAGTGAACTACAGGGCACCGGGGAGCTGTTTTTT.

V usage is TRBV7-4 and J usage is TRBJ2-1; TRBD1 agrees at 11 bases. The trim removed 2 bases at V and 6 bases at J, leaving 3 bases unmatched. Germline CDR1 is SGHVT and CDR2 is SQSDAQ. The CDR3 has 15 amino acids. In DNA form, the CDR3 reads TGTGCCAGCAGCTTATGGGACAGGGGGATCAATGAGCAGTTCTTC. Amino acids: CASSLWDRGINEQFF.

V usage is TRBV18 and J usage is TRBJ1-2; 8 bases are a match to TRBD1. Trimming removed 1 base from V and 2 bases from J; junction bases left unmatched: 3. The CDR3 spans 15 residues. Germline CDR1 reads KGHSH; CDR2 reads LQKENI. This CDR3 reads CASSPRGQENYGYTF. CDR3 DNA sequence: TGTGCCAGCTCACCACGGGGACAGGAGAACTATGGCTACACCTTC.

This clone was seen a handful of times. The chain carries TRBV29-1 and TRBJ2-5; D is unresolved. Germline V CDR1 and CDR2: SQVTM, ANQGSEA. The CDR3 consists of 9 residues. V was trimmed by 2 bases and J by 7 bases, leaving 2 bases between them. CDR3 region: CSVERTQYF. The DNA for the CDR3 is TGCAGCGTTGAACGGACCCAGTACTTC.

V is TRBV18 and J is TRBJ1-1, with D possibly matching TRBD1 (5 bases). There are 17 residues in the CDR3. Trimming left V 2 bases short and J 6 bases short, with 22 bases between. Per germline, CDR1 KGHSH and CDR2 LQKENI. The CDR3 reads CASSPMGWGITKAEAFF. CDR3 nucleotides: TGTGCCAGCTCACCAATGGGTTGGGGCATAACAAAGGCTGAAGCTTTCTTT.

This rearrangement joins TRBV19 to TRBJ2-6; D gene ambiguous. CDR1 and CDR2 (germline): LNHDA, SQIVND (reference sequence). Trimming took 3 bases from V and 3 from J, leaving 9 bases between them. CDR3 size: 15 residues. The CDR3 region is CASSMQGGGANVLTF. For the CDR3, the DNA is TGTGCCAGTAGTATGCAAGGCGGTGGGGCCAACGTCCTGACTTTC.